This T cell receptor (beta chain) was recovered during a study of cytomegalovirus exposure and HLA in healthy donors. The PCR employed 60 Vbeta primers together with 13 Jbeta primers. Methods used by the authors: An analysis performed later counted roughly 80 million unique TCR beta chains (roughly 10 million of them shared). The data were produced by immunoSEQ multiplex PCR, yet TCRdb's version contains in-frame clones alone and is incomplete. The V and J calls and the clone size are those of that table, but D and trimming were determined from the DNA. Among about 98,000 clones listed, around 74% were seen once. About this clone: No antigen is known for it.

Study conclusions and caveats: In a later analysis, across HLA loci, associated TCR counts were highest for DRB1, lowest for HLA-C.

Looked up from germline, CDR1 is LGHNA and CDR2 is YSLEER. The CDR3 is made up of 16 amino acids. The V gene lost 3 bases and the J gene lost 3 bases, with 18 bases spanning the gap. These donors, healthy bone marrow donors, were studied. The sequenced material came from PBMCs. This TCR derives from a male donor in good health and CMV-seronegative. The V call is TRBV4-3, the J call TRBJ2-7; TRBD1 might be the D (7 bases). CDR3 nucleotide sequence: TGCGCCAGCAGCCAGACTACTACAGGGGAGGTCTACGAGCAGTACTTC. Its protein is CASSQTTTGEVYEQYF.